Shown below are 21 T cell receptor beta chains from a single sample sequenced in a study of beta chain features in type 1 diabetes. TCRB transcripts that were expressed got sequenced, as all of the isolated RNA had been reverse transcribed. Assay: immunoSEQ multiplex PCR; the TCRdb copy retains only in-frame clones and omits some. The sample has about 290,000 clones, approximately 8% seen once. Sequencing was done on a sample of central memory CD4+ T cells from blood. All receptors come from a woman younger than 30 in good health.

The V and J genes are TRBV5-1 and TRBJ2-5, with D unclear. CDR3 length: 14 residues. The germline V and J ends were trimmed by 5 bases and 6 bases, with 17 bases remaining between them. Germline CDR1 and CDR2: SGHRS and YFSETQ. The CDR3 DNA sequence: TGCGCCAGCAGTTCTGGTAGCCTCGGGCAGACCCAGTACTTC. It translates to CASSSGSLGQTQYF.

The chain carries TRBV28 and TRBJ1-2; 10 bases are a match to TRBD1. There are 14 residues in the CDR3. CDR1 is MDHEN, CDR2 SYDVKM, per germline. Trimming at V came to 10 bases and at J to 6 bases, leaving 11 bases not matched to a gene. CDR3 amino acids: CATVAGTGADGYTF. CDR3 sequence (DNA): TGTGCCACCGTAGCGGGGACAGGGGCCGATGGCTACACCTTC.

This rearrangement joins TRBV29-1 to TRBJ2-1; the D is unclear. Germline V lookup: CDR1 SQVTM, CDR2 ANQGSEA. Trimming cost V 0 bases and J 4 bases, with 10 bases left between them. The CDR3 runs 14 residues. The CDR3 DNA is TGCAGCGTTGAAGAGATGCGAGCATACAATGAGCAGTTCTTC. This codes for CSVEEMRAYNEQFF.

In this sample, this clone turned up many times. The rearrangement joins TRBV29-1 to TRBJ2-1; perhaps TRBD1 as D (5 bases). Trimming removed 4 bases from V and 5 bases from J, with 6 bases in between. CDR1 and CDR2 from the germline V gene are SQVTM and ANQGSEA. The length of the CDR3 is 11 residues. The CDR3 region is CSVARDNEQFF. CDR3 nucleotides: TGCAGCGTTGCCAGGGACAATGAGCAGTTCTTC.

This clone was seen a few times. The chain links TRBV7-2 to TRBJ2-5; 11 positions match TRBD2. CDR3 size: 14 residues. Germline CDR1 and CDR2: SGHTA and FQGNSA. Unmatched junction bases numbered 4, after V lost 8 bases and J lost 2 bases. The CDR3 DNA follows: TGTGCCAGCCGTGTAGCGGGGGGGCAAGAGACCCAGTACTTC. Encoded protein: CASRVAGGQETQYF.

In its sample, this clone was seen a few times. Other DNA sequences in this sample translate to the same CDR3. DNA for the CDR3: TGTGCCAGCTCCCGGGACAGCGCGAACACCGGGGAGCTGTTTTTT. Translation: CASSRDSANTGELFF. This sequence joins TRBV18 and TRBJ2-2, with 7 bases lining up with TRBD1. Germline CDR1 is KGHSH and CDR2 is LQKENI. CDR3 size: 15 residues. V lost 6 bases to trimming and J lost 0 bases; unmatched junction nucleotides: 4. The full variable domain, completed using reference TRBV18 and TRBJ2-2, is NAGVMQNPRHLVRRRGQEARLRCSPMKGHSHVYWYRQLPEEGLKFMVYLQKENIIDESGMPKERFSAEFPKEGPSILRIQQVVRGDSAAYFCASSRDSANTGELFFGEGSRLTVL.

This clone was found many times. This chain uses TRBV2 with TRBJ2-6; weak D call: TRBD1 (5 bases). CDR1 SNHLY and CDR2 FYNNEI come from the germline V gene. This CDR3 is 16 amino acids long. Deletions cut 8 bases from V and 0 bases from J, with 14 bases between. The CDR3 here is CASGRSQGSGANVLTF. In DNA form, the CDR3 reads TGTGCCAGCGGCCGAAGCCAGGGCTCTGGGGCCAACGTCCTGACTTTC.

The chain uses TRBV4-3 and TRBJ1-1; D is uncertain. Germline values: CDR1 LGHNA, CDR2 YSLEER. CDR3 length equals 13 residues. V lost 8 bases and J 1 base, leaving 11 bases between the germline ends. Here the CDR3 DNA reads TGCGCCAGCCGGTACTCGGGGAACACTGAAGCTTTCTTT. Amino acid sequence: CASRYSGNTEAFF.

This clone was seen only once. A much larger clone sits a single nucleotide away, making a read error possible. The rearrangement uses TRBV7-3 and TRBJ2-1; 7 bases are shared with TRBD2. Germline trimming cut 2 bases from V and 2 bases from J; bases unmatched to any gene: 3. This CDR3 is built from 15 residues. Germline values: CDR1 SGHTA, CDR2 FQGTGA. This chain's CDR3 is CASSLGAGAYNEQFF. The CDR3 nucleotides are TGTGCCAGCAGCTTAGGGGCGGGGGCCTACAATGAGCAGTTCTTC.

This clone was found a few times. J is TRBJ2-7 and V is TRBV18, with 8 bases aligning to TRBD1. The V gene end was trimmed by 2 bases and the J gene end by 0 bases; junction bases not matched to a gene: 12. The CDR3 contains 18 residues. Germline lookup yields CDR1 KGHSH and CDR2 LQKENI. The CDR3 loop reads CASSPSGTGASISYEQYF. CDR3 nucleotide sequence: TGTGCCAGCTCACCATCGGGGACAGGAGCCTCCATCTCCTACGAGCAGTACTTC.

Only a few counts were recorded for this clone. The V and J genes are TRBV5-1 and TRBJ2-5; D unresolved. The V end lost 6 bases, the J end lost 2 bases, and 14 bases lay between the germline ends. The germline CDR1 and CDR2 sequences are SGHRS and YFSETQ. The CDR3 length is 14 residues. In DNA form, the CDR3 reads TGCGCCAGCAATGAGGCTATTTCACAAGAGACCCAGTACTTC. Translation gives CASNEAISQETQYF.

The chain is built from TRBV5-1 and TRBJ2-2, with TRBD1 identical over 8 bases. The CDR3 length is 15 residues. V dropped 5 bases and J dropped 2; count of bases not matched to a gene: 5. The germline V gene encodes CDR1 SGHRS and CDR2 YFSETQ. The CDR3 sequence: CASRTGQGNTGELFF. Written as DNA, the CDR3 is TGCGCCAGCAGGACCGGACAGGGAAACACCGGGGAGCTGTTTTTT. The full variable domain, completed using reference TRBV5-1 and TRBJ2-2, is KAGVTQTPRYLIKTRGQQVTLSCSPISGHRSVSWYQQTPGQGLQFLFEYFSETQRNKGNFPGRFSGRQFSNSRSEMNVSTLELGDSALYLCASRTGQGNTGELFFGEGSRLTVL.

This rearrangement joins TRBV5-6 to TRBJ2-7; 8 bases are a match to TRBD1. Trimming took 3 bases from V and 3 from J; bases not matched to a gene: 8. Germline loops: CDR1 SGHDT, CDR2 YYEEEE. CDR3 length: 15 residues. The CDR3 nucleotides read TGTGCCAGCAGCTCTACGACAGGGGCTTACTACGAGCAGTACTTC. The encoded protein is CASSSTTGAYYEQYF.

This clone was detected many times. This chain links TRBV11-1 with TRBJ2-7; the match to TRBD2 covers 9 bases. Losses at the gene ends were 1 base for V and 3 bases for J; bases not matched to a gene: 1. Germline CDR1 and CDR2: SGHAT and FQDESV (reference sequence). The CDR3 totals 14 residues. The CDR3 is CASSLGTSDYEQYF. CDR3 nucleotides: TGTGCCAGCAGCTTAGGGACTAGCGACTACGAGCAGTACTTC. Combining the CDR3 with reference TRBV11-1 and TRBJ2-7 gives the whole variable domain EAEVAQSPRYKITEKSQAVAFWCDPISGHATLYWYRQILGQGPELLVQFQDESVVDDSQLPKDRFSAERLKGVDSTLKIQPAELGDSAMYLCASSLGTSDYEQYFGPGTRLTVT.

The V call is TRBV6-5, the J call TRBJ2-7; 10 positions agree with TRBD2. Germline CDR1 reads MNHEY; CDR2 reads SVGAGI. The CDR3 sequence is 14 residues long. The J segment lost 1 base and the V segment lost 6 bases, leaving 3 bases of the junction unmatched. The CDR3: CASRLGLASYEQYF. The CDR3 DNA is TGTGCCAGCAGATTGGGACTAGCGTCCTACGAGCAGTACTTC.

The gene calls are TRBV7-2 and TRBJ2-7, with D possibly TRBD1 on 6 matching bases. Deletions cut 1 base from V and 6 bases from J, with 13 bases between. The CDR3 contains 14 residues. Germline V gives CDR1 SGHTA, CDR2 FQGNSA. The CDR3 loop reads CASSLGLTGSEQYV. The CDR3 DNA reads as TGTGCCAGCAGCTTAGGCCTAACAGGGTCCGAGCAGTACGTC.

Only a few counts were recorded for this clone. This chain joins TRBV6-6 and TRBJ1-3; 8 bases match TRBD1. V trimming: 6 bases; J trimming: 0 bases; junction bases outside the gene matches: 1. This CDR3 is built from 14 residues. In germline, CDR1 is MNHNY, CDR2 SVGAGI (reference sequence). CDR3 bases: TGTGCCAGCAGGCAGGGGGCCTCTGGAAACACCATATATTTT. This encodes CASRQGASGNTIYF.

This clone was picked up a small number of times. This chain connects TRBV9 to TRBJ2-1; 9 bases agree with TRBD2. CDR3 size: 15 residues. V lost 4 bases, J lost 4 bases, and 6 bases stayed unmatched. The germline V gene encodes CDR1 SGDLS and CDR2 YYNGEE. CDR3 nucleotide sequence: TGTGCCAGCAGCCTTAGCGGGGGCCAGTACAATGAGCAGTTCTTC. It yields the protein CASSLSGGQYNEQFF. The full variable domain, with the rest looked up from reference TRBV9 and TRBJ2-1, is DSGVTQTPKHLITATGQRVTLRCSPRSGDLSVYWYQQSLDQGLQFLIQYYNGEERAKGNILERFSAQQFPDLHSELNLSSLELGDSALYFCASSLSGGQYNEQFFGPGTRLTVL.

This clone was observed a few times. The CDR3: CASSLGYRGHGNTIYF. The CDR3 coding sequence is TGTGCCAGCAGCTTAGGGTACCGCGGGCACGGAAACACCATATATTTT. The rearrangement uses TRBV7-2 and TRBJ1-3; no definite D call. V was pared by 1 base and J by 4 bases, with 14 bases between. The germline CDR1 and CDR2 sequences are SGHTA and FQGNSA. CDR3 length: 16 amino acids.

The CDR3 region has the DNA TGCGCCAGCAGCCAGGTAGTAGGGGCCTTCAAACTGTTTTTT. Its translation: CASSQVVGAFKLFF. The V gene is TRBV4-1, the J gene TRBJ1-4; D possibly corresponds to TRBD1 (5 bases). Trimming removed 3 bases from V and 11 bases from J, with 16 bases in between. Germline V lookup: CDR1 MGHRA, CDR2 YSYEKL. The CDR3 length is 14 residues.

This clone was seen a few times. The chain couples TRBV7-9 to TRBJ2-7; 8 bases agree with TRBD1. V trimming: 5 bases; J trimming: 5 bases; junction bases outside the gene matches: 2. Germline V CDR1 and CDR2: SEHNR, FQNEAQ (reference sequence). The CDR3 is 12 residues long. The CDR3 DNA sequence: TGTGCCAGCAGCGAGACAGGGGACGAGCAGTACGTC. Protein product: CASSETGDEQYV.